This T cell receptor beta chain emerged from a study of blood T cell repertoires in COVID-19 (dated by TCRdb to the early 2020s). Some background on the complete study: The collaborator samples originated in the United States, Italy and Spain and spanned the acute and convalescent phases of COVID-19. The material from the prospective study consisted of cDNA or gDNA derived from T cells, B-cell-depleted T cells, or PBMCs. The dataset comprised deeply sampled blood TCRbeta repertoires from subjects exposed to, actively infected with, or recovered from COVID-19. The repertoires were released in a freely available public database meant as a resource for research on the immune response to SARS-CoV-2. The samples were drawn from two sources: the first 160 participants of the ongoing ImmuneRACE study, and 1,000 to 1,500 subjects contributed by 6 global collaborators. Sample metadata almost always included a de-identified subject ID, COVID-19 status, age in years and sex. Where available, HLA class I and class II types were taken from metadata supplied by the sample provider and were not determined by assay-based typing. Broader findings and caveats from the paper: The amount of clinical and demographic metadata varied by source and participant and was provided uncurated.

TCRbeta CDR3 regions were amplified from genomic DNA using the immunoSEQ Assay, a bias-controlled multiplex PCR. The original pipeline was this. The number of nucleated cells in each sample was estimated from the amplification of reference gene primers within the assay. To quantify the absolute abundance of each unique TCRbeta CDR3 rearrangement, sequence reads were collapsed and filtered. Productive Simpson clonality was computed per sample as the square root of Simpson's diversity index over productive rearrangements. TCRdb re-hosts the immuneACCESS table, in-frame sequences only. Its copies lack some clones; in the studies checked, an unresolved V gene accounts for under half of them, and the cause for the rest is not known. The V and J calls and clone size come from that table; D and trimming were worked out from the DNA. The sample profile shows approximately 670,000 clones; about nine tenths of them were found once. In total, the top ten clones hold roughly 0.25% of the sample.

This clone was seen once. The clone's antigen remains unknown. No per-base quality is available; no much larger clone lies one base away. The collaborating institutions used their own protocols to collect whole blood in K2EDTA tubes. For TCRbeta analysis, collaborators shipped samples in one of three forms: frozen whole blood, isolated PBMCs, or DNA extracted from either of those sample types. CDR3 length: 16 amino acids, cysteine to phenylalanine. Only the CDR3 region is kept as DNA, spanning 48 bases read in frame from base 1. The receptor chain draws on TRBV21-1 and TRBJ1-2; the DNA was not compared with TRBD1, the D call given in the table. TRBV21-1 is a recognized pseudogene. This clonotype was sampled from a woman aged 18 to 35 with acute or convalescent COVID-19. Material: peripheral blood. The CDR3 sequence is CASSTRPGTVNYGYTF. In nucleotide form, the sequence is TGTGCCAGCAGCACTCGCCCGGGGACAGTCAACTATGGCTACACCTTC.